This T cell receptor beta chain came from a study of monozygotic twins with inflammatory bowel disease. Comment on this clonotype: The antigen is undetermined.

The CDR3 length is 15 residues. Germline V CDR1 and CDR2: SGHKS, YYEKEE (reference sequence). Template switching introduced UMIs that contain a 6-nucleotide sample barcode. TCRdb re-analyzed the 5' RACE reads; it lists each CDR3 protein once, without DNA. Its clone listing holds 200,000 to 250,000 distinct CDR3 sequences. General study points: In patient repertoires, differing immunosuppressive treatments may have added some variability.

Sequencing was done on a sample of blood. The chain combines TRBV5-5 with TRBJ2-7; the TCRdb call, TRBD1, lacks DNA for checking. This sequence was found in a human donor with ulcerative colitis or Crohn's disease, or a healthy co-twin of an affected twin (not recorded which). CDR3 residues: CASSLMTSGVGEQYF. The full variable domain, rest sourced from reference TRBV5-5 and TRBJ2-7, is DAGVTQSPTHLIKTRGQQVTLRCSPISGHKSVSWYQQVLGQGPQFIFQYYEKEERGRGNFPDRFSARQFPNYSSELNVNALLLGDSALYLCASSLMTSGVGEQYFGPGTRLTVT.